These 5 T cell receptor beta chains originate from one sample sequenced in a study of cytotoxic CD8 clonotypes in ibrutinib-treated CLL. TCRdb keeps only in-frame clones here, not all; method: immunoSEQ multiplex PCR. The sample consists of roughly 250,000 clones, around three quarters of them appearing once. Specimen: PBMCs, collected after 24 months of ibrutinib treatment. All receptors come from a human donor with chronic lymphocytic leukemia.

This clone was counted between two and nine times. V and J are TRBV7-2 and TRBJ2-3, with 11 bases identical to TRBD2. Germline values: CDR1 SGHTA, CDR2 FQGNSA. Trimming at V came to 4 bases and at J to 5 bases, leaving 8 bases not matched to a gene. The CDR3 covers 16 residues. The DNA for the CDR3 is TGTGCCAGCAGCTCATCGGGGGGGACTAGCGGAGATACGCAGTATTTT. It encodes CASSSSGGTSGDTQYF.

In its sample, this clone was seen a few times. The V gene is TRBV28, the J gene TRBJ2-5; tentative D call: TRBD2 (5 bases). The germline V gene has CDR1 MDHEN and CDR2 SYDVKM. This CDR3 region has 14 residues. V lost 9 bases and J 4 bases, leaving 18 bases between the germline ends. CDR3 coding DNA: TGTGCCAGTTCCGGGAATGTGGTTAGAGAGACCCAGTACTTC. Translated, it gives CASSGNVVRETQYF.

This chain connects TRBV29-1 to TRBJ1-1; D remains unclear. The V end lost 3 bases, the J end lost 5 bases, and 7 bases lay between the germline ends. This CDR3 has 11 amino acids. From germline, CDR1 is SQVTM and CDR2 ANQGSEA. In nucleotides, the CDR3 is TGCAGCGTTGATGCGGGGACTGAAGCTTTCTTT. The encoded protein is CSVDAGTEAFF.

The chain carries TRBV6-5 and TRBJ1-3; D is uncertain. Germline V gene lookup returns CDR1 MNHEY and CDR2 SVGAGI. Trimming shortened V by 0 bases and J by 0 bases, and 9 bases separated the two germline ends. This CDR3 is built from 16 residues. The CDR3 reads CASSYSISYSGNTIYF. CDR3 DNA: TGTGCCAGCAGTTACTCGATAAGCTACTCTGGAAACACCATATATTTT.

V is TRBV2 and J is TRBJ1-4; tentative D call: TRBD1 (6 bases). Trimming left V 4 bases short and J 1 base short, with 7 bases between. The CDR3 spans 14 residues. The germline gives CDR1 SNHLY, CDR2 FYNNEI. The CDR3 region is CASSAQGTNEKLFF. The CDR3 coding sequence is TGTGCCAGCAGTGCACAGGGAACTAATGAAAAACTGTTTTTT. Together with reference TRBV2 and TRBJ1-4, the CDR3 gives the full variable domain: EPEVTQTPSHQVTQMGQEVILRCVPISNHLYFYWYRQILGQKVEFLVSFYNNEISEKSEIFDDQFSVERPDGSNFTLKIRSTKLEDSAMYFCASSAQGTNEKLFFGSGTQLSVL.